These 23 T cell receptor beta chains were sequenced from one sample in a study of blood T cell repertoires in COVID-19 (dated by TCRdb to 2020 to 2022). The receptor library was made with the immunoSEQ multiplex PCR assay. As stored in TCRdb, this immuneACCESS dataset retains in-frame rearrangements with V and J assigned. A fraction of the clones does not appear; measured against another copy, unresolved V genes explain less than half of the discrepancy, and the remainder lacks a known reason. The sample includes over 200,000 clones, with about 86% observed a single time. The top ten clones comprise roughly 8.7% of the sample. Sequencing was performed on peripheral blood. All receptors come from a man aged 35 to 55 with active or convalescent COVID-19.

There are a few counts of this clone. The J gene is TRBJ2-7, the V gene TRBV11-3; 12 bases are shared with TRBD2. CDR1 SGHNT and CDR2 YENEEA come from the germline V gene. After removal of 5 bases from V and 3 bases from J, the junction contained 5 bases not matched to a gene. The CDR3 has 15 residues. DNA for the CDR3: TGTGCCAGCAGCGGACTAGCGGGAATGGACTACGAGCAGTACTTC. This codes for CASSGLAGMDYEQYF.

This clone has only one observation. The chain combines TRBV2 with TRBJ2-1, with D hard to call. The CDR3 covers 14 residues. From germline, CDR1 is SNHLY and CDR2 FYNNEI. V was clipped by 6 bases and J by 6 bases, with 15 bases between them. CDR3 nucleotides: TGTGCCAGCAGCCCCAGTACTATGGTCAATGAGCAGTTCTTC. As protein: CASSPSTMVNEQFF.

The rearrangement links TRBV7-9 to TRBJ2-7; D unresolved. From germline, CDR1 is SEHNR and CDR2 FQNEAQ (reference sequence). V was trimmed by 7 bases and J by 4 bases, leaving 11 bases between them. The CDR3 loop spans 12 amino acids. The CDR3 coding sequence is TGTGCCAGCATATCAGATAAGTACGAGCAGTACTTC. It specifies CASISDKYEQYF.

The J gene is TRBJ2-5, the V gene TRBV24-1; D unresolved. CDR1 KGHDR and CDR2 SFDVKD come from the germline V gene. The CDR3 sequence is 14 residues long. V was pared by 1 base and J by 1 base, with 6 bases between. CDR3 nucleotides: TGTGCCACCAGTGATTTCGTCAGCCAAGAGACCCAGTACTTC. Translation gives CATSDFVSQETQYF.

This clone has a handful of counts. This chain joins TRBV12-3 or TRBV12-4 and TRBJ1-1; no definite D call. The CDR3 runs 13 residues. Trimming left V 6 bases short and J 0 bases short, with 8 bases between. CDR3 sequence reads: CASSPGVNTEAFF. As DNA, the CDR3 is TGTGCCAGCAGCCCGGGAGTGAACACTGAAGCTTTCTTT.

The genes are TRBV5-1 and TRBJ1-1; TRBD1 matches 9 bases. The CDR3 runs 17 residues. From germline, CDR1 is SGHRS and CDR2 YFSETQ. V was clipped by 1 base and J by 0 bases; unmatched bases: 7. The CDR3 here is CASSLLWTGEMNTEAFF. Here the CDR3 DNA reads TGCGCCAGCAGCTTGTTGTGGACAGGGGAAATGAACACTGAAGCTTTCTTT. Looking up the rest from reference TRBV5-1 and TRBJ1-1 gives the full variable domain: KAGVTQTPRYLIKTRGQQVTLSCSPISGHRSVSWYQQTPGQGLQFLFEYFSETQRNKGNFPGRFSGRQFSNSRSEMNVSTLELGDSALYLCASSLLWTGEMNTEAFFGQGTRLTVV.

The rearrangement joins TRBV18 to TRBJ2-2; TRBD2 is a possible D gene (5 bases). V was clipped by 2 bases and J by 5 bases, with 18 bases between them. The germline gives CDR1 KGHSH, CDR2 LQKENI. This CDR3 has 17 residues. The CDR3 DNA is TGTGCCAGCTCACCAGACTTTTCGAGGATAGCGACCGGGGAGCTGTTTTTT. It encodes CASSPDFSRIATGELFF.

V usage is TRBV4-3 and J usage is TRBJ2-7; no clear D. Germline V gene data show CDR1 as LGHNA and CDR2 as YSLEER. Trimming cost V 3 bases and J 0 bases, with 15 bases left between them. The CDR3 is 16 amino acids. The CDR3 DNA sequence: TGCGCCAGCAGCCAGGAAGCGAGTACCCTCTCCTACGAGCAGTACTTC. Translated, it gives CASSQEASTLSYEQYF.

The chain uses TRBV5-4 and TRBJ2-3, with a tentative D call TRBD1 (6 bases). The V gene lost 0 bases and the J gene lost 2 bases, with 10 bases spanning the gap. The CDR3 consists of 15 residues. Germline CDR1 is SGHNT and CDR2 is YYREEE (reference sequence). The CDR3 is CASSLEQGPTDTQYF. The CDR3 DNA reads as TGTGCCAGCAGCTTGGAACAGGGCCCCACAGATACGCAGTATTTT.

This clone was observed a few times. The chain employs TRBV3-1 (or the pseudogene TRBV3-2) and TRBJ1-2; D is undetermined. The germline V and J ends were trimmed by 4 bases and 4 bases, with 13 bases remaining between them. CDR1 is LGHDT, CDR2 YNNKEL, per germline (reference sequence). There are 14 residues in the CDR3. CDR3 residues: CASSPNVNSYGYTF. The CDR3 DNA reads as TGTGCCAGCAGCCCAAATGTGAATAGCTATGGCTACACCTTC.

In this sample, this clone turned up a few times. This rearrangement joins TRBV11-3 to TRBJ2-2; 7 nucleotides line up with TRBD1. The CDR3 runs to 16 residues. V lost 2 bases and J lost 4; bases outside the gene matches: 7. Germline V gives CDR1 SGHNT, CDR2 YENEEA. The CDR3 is CASSLTVAGGTGELFF. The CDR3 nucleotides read TGTGCCAGCAGCTTAACTGTGGCAGGGGGCACCGGGGAGCTGTTTTTT.

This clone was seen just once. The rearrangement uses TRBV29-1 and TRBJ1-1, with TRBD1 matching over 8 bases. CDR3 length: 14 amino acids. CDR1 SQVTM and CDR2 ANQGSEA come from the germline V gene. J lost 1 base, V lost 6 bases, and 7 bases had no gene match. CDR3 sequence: CSVGIRGQNTEAFF. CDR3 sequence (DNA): TGCAGCGTCGGAATCAGGGGGCAGAACACTGAAGCTTTCTTT. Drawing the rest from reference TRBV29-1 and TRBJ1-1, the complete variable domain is SAVISQKPSRDICQRGTSLTIQCQVDSQVTMMFWYRQQPGQSLTLIATANQGSEATYESGFVIDKFPISRPNLTFSTLTVSNMSPEDSSIYLCSVGIRGQNTEAFFGQGTRLTVV.

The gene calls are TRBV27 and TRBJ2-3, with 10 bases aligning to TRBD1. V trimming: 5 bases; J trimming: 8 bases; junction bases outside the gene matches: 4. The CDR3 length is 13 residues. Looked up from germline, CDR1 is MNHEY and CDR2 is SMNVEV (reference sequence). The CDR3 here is CASSGTGERTQYF. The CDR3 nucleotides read TGTGCCAGCAGTGGGACAGGGGAGCGTACGCAGTATTTT.

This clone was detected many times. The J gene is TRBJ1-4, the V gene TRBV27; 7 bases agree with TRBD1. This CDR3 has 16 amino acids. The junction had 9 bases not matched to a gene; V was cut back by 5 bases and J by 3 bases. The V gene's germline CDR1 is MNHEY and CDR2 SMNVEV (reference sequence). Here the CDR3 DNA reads TGTGCCAGCAGTGCCCAGGGGGGCAGAGCTAATGAAAAACTGTTTTTT. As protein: CASSAQGGRANEKLFF.

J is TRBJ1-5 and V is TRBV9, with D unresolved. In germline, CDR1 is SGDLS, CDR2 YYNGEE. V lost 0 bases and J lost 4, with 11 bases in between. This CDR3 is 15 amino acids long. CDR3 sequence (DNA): TGTGCCAGCAGCGTAGCCGGGAGTCAGAATCAGCCCCAGCATTTT. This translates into CASSVAGSQNQPQHF.

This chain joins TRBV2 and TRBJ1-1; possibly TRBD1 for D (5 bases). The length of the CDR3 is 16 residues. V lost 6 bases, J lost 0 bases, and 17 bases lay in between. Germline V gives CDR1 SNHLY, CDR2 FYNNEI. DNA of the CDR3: TGTGCCAGCAGGCGCGGGCAGGGAGGCATGAACACTGAAGCTTTCTTT. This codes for CASRRGQGGMNTEAFF.

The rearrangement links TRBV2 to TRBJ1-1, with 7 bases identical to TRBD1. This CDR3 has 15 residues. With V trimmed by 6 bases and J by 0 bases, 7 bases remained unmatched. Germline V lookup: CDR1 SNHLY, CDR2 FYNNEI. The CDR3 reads CASSYMGQMNTEAFF. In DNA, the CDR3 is TGTGCCAGCAGCTACATGGGACAGATGAACACTGAAGCTTTCTTT.

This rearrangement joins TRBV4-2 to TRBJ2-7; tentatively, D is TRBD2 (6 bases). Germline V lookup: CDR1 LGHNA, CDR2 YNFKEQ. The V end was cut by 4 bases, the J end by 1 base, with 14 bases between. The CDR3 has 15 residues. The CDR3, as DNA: TGTGCCAGCAGCCCATTTCCGGGAGTTTCCTACGAGCAGTACTTC. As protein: CASSPFPGVSYEQYF.

The CDR3 DNA follows: TGTGCCACCAGTGAGGTAGCGGTCGGGGAGCTGTTTTTT. This sequence encodes CATSEVAVGELFF. J is TRBJ2-2 and V is TRBV24-1, with D maybe TRBD2 (6 bases). This CDR3 contains 13 residues. V lost 4 bases and J 7 bases, leaving 9 bases between the germline ends. Germline CDR1 KGHDR, CDR2 SFDVKD.

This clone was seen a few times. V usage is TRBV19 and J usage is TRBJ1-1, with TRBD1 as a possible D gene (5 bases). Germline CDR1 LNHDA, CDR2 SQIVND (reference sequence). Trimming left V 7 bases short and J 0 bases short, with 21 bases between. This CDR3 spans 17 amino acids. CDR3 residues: CASNMGLPRQMNTEAFF. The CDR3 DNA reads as TGTGCCAGTAACATGGGACTCCCTCGTCAGATGAACACTGAAGCTTTCTTT. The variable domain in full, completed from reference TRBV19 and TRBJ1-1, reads DGGITQSPKYLFRKEGQNVTLSCEQNLNHDAMYWYRQDPGQGLRLIYYSQIVNDFQKGDIAEGYSVSREKKESFPLTVTSAQKNPTAFYLCASNMGLPRQMNTEAFFGQGTRLTVV.

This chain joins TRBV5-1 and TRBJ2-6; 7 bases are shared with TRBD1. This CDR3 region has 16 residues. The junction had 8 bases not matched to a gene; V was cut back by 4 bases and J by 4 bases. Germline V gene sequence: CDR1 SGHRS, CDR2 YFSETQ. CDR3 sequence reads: CASSDLQGRGANVLTF. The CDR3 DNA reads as TGCGCCAGCAGCGACCTACAGGGGAGAGGGGCCAACGTCCTGACTTTC.

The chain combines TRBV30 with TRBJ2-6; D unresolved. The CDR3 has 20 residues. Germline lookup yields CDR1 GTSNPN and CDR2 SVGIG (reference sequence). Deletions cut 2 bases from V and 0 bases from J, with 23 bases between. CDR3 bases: TGTGCCTGGAGTCCTCGATTAGCTCACAAACTAAGCTCTGGGGCCAACGTCCTGACTTTC. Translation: CAWSPRLAHKLSSGANVLTF.

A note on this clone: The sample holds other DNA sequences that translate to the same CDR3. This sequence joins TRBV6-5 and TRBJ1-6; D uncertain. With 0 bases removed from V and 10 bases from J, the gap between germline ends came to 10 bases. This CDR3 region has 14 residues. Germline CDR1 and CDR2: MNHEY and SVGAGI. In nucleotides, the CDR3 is TGTGCCAGCAGTTACTCAGAGGGCAACTCACCCCTCCACTTT. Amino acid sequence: CASSYSEGNSPLHF.